Sequencing of this TCR beta chain was carried out in a study of blood T cells in healthy people across ages. A second PCR, run for about 6 to 11 cycles, used a sample-barcoded 5' primer plus a J-beta primer mix. Every molecule of cDNA carried a tag from a template-switch adaptor with 12 random nucleotides. TCRdb independently ran MiXCR on the 5' RACE reads; one entry per CDR3 protein. The repertoire holds more than 700,000 distinct CDR3 sequences, with 46% as singletons. Regarding the study as a whole: Unsorted PBMC material precluded a definitive naive versus antigen-experienced comparison. Estimates of total diversity, which came from one million sequenced T cells, were considered to be underestimates.

The authors isolated at least 6.5 million PBMCs per sample. On this clonotype: Its matching antigen is unknown.

The TCR was taken from a man at least 80 years old in good health. Material: blood.

The CDR3 nucleotides read TGTGCCAGCAGCACCGGACTAGCGGGAGTATCGGATACGCAGTATTTT. Translating it yields CASSTGLAGVSDTQYF. The genes are TRBV7-3 and TRBJ2-3; 13 nucleotides line up with TRBD2. The ends lost 5 bases at V and 6 bases at J; junction bases unmatched: 8. This CDR3 spans 16 amino acids. CDR1 is SGHTA and CDR2 is FQGTGA in the germline V gene. The full variable domain, in which reference TRBV7-3 and TRBJ2-3 provide the parts outside the CDR3, is GAGVSQTPSNKVTEKGKYVELRCDPISGHTALYWYRQSLGQGPEFLIYFQGTGAADDSGLPNDRFFAVRPEGSVSTLKIQRTERGDSAVYLCASSTGLAGVSDTQYFGPGTRLTVL.